This T cell receptor (beta chain) was recorded in a study of blood T cells in healthy people across ages. Overall study results and limits: PBMC samples, being unsorted, prevented any conclusive comparison of naive and antigen-experienced cells.

The second PCR ran about 6 to 12 cycles with a sample-barcoded 5' primer and J-beta primers. Each cDNA was tagged by a template-switch adaptor containing 12 random nucleotides. TCRdb ran MiXCR on the 5' RACE reads and lists one entry per CDR3 protein. Here the sample spans around 1,800,000 distinct CDR3 sequences, about 39% being singletons. V was shortened by 0 bases and J by 12 bases, with 21 bases between the two germline ends. Germline CDR1 reads LGHNA; CDR2 reads YNFKEQ. The CDR3 consists of 16 residues. Samples each yielded at least 6 micrograms of total RNA. About this clonotype: Its antigen is not identified.

The chain links TRBV4-2 to TRBJ2-4; D is possibly TRBD1 (6 bases). This TCR was recovered from a human donor in good health. Sequenced: blood. The CDR3 is CASSQDSRQGSVDQYF. DNA for the CDR3: TGTGCCAGCAGCCAAGATAGCAGGCAGGGGAGTGTGGATCAGTACTTC.